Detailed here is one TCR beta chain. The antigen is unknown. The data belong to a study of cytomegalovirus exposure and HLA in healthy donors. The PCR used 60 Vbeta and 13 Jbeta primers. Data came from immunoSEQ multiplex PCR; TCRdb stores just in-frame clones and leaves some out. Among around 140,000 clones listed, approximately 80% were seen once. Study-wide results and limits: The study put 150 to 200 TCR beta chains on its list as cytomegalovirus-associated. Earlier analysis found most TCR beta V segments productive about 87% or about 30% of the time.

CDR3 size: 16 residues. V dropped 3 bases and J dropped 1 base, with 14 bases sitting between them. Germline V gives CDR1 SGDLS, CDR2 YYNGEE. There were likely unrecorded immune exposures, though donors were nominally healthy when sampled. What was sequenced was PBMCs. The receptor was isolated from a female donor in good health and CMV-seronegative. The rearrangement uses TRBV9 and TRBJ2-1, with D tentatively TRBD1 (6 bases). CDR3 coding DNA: TGTGCCAGCAGCGCGGGGACAACTGAATCCTACAATGAGCAGTTCTTC. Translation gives CASSAGTTESYNEQFF.